The entry below describes one T cell receptor (beta chain). TCR beta CDR3 regions were amplified from RNA transcripts. The primer set for the first-round RT-PCR of the TCR CDR3 was HTBI. TCRdb re-called the multiplex PCR reads through MiXCR, storing one row per CDR3 protein. This sample has more than 650,000 distinct CDR3 sequences, with 12% to 15% found just once. The data are from a study of T cells in Graves' hyperthyroidism and ophthalmopathy. The receptor was derived from a woman aged 18-30 years with Graves' hyperthyroidism. Sequencing was carried out using blood.

The DNA for the CDR3 is TGTGCCAGCAGCCAAGTCGGGGGATATCAGCCCCAGCATTTT. Amino acid sequence: CASSQVGGYQPQHF. The chain carries TRBV28 and TRBJ1-5, with D possibly matching TRBD1 (5 bases). V was clipped by 6 bases and J by 5 bases, with 14 bases between them. Per the germline V gene, CDR1 is MDHEN and CDR2 is SYDVKM. The CDR3 covers 14 residues.